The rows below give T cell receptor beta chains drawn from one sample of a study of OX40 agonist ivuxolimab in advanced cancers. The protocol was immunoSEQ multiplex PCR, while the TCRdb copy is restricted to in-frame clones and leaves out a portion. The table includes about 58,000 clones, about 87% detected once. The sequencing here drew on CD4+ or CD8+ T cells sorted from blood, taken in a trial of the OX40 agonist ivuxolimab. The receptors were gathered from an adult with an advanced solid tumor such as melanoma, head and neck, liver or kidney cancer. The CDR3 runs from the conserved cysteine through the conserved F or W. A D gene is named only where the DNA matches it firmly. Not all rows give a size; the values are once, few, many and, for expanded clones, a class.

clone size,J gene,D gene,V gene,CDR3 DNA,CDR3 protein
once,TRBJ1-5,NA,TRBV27,TGTGCCAGCAGTTTATCAGCGACCGTGCGGAATCAGCCCCAGCATTTT,CASSLSATVRNQPQHF
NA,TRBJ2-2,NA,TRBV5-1,TGCGCCAGCAGCTTATCGGCGGGTGTGACTCGGGAGCTGTTTTTT,CASSLSAGVTRELFF
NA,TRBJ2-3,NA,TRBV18,TGTGCCAGCTCAAGAGATACGCAGTATTTT,CASSRDTQYF
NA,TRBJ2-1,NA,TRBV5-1,TGCGCCAGCAGCCCTGGGAGGTCCGCCTACAATGAGCAGTTCTTC,CASSPGRSAYNEQFF
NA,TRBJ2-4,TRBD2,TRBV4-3,TGCGCCAGCAGCCAAGATCGGGGGGTTCAGTACTTC,CASSQDRGVQYF
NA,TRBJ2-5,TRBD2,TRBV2,TGTGCCAGCATTTCTAGCGGGAGTTGGGAGACCCAGTACTTC,CASISSGSWETQYF
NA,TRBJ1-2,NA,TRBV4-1,TGCGCCAGCAGCCTCCCGGCGGCAGGGCAAGAACCTAACTATGGCTACACCTTC,CASSLPAAGQEPNYGYTF
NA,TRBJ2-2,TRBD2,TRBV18,TGTGCCAGCTCACCAAACAGCGGGAGGGCCGAGGAGCTGTTTTTT,CASSPNSGRAEELFF
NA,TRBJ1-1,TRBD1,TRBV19,TGTGCCAGTAGTATAGACAGACAGGGGGCGAAAGCTTTCTTT,CASSIDRQGAKAFF
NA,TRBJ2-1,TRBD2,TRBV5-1,TGCGCCAGCAGCTCGACCGGACTAGCGGGTTCCGAGCAGTTCTTC,CASSSTGLAGSEQFF
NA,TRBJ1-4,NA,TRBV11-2,TGTGCCAGCAGCTTAGCCAGGTATTGGGAAAAACTGTTTTTT,CASSLARYWEKLFF
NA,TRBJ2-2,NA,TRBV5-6,TGTGCCAGCAGAGTCACAGCAGCCAGGACAGATTACACCGGGGAGCTGTTTTTT,CASRVTAARTDYTGELFF
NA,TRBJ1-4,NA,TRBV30,TGTGCCTGGAGTCCCAGGGGTTTGACTAATGAAAAACTGTTTTTT,CAWSPRGLTNEKLFF
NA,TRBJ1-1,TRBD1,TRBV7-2,TGTGCCAGCAGCTTAGACTTGGGACAGTACACTGAAGCTTTCTTT,CASSLDLGQYTEAFF
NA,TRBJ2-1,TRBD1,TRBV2,TGTGCCAGCAGTCCCCCTGCAGGGGGTTTGAACAATGAGCAGTTCTTC,CASSPPAGGLNNEQFF
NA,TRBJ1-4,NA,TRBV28,TGTGCCAGCAGTTCTCCAGCAACTAATGAAAAACTGTTTTTT,CASSSPATNEKLFF